This T cell receptor (beta chain) was identified in a study of cytomegalovirus exposure and HLA in healthy donors. Looking at the study overall: There were some 81 million unique TCRs (from HLA-typed donors) in an early data release.

Overall study findings and caveats: It is likely that the observed cluster of highly shared sequence variants was a sequencing artifact.

Both 60 Vbeta primers and 13 Jbeta primers went into the PCR. Profiled with immunoSEQ multiplex PCR; TCRdb holds only in-frame clones, not every one. The sample has fewer than 200,000 clones, more than 75% seen once. V dropped 4 bases and J dropped 6; count of bases not matched to a gene: 9. Per the germline V gene, CDR1 is MNHEY and CDR2 is SMNVEV (reference sequence). This CDR3 is built from 15 residues. Remarks on this clone: Its antigen is as yet unknown.

This TCR derives from a girl under three years old in good health and CMV-seronegative. Sequencing was carried out using PBMCs. The rearrangement joins TRBV27 to TRBJ2-7, with TRBD1 matching 10 bases. The CDR3 bases are TGTGCCAGCAGTTCGACCGGGACAGGGGTGACCGAGCAGTACTTC. Protein sequence: CASSSTGTGVTEQYF.